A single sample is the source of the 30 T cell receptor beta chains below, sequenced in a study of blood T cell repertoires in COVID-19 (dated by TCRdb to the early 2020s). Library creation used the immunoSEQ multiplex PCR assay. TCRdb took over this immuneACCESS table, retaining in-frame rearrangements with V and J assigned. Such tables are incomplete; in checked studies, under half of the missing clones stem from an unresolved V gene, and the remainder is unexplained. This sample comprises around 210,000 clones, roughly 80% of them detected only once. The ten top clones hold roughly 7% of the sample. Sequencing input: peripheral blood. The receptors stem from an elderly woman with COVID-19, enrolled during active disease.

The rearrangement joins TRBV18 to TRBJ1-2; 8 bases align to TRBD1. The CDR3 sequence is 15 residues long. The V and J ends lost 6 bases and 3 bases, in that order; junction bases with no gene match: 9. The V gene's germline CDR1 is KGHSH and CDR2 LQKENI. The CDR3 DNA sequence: TGTGCCAGCTCCCGAGGGACAGGAGGCGACTATGGCTACACCTTC. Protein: CASSRGTGGDYGYTF.

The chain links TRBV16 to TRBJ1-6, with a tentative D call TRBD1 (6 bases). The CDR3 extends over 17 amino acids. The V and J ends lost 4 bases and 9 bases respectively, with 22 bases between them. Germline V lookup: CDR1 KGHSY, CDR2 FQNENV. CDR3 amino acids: CASSPLTRGLDSSPLHF. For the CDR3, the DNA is TGTGCCAGCAGCCCTTTAACCAGGGGTCTGGACAGTTCACCCCTCCACTTT.

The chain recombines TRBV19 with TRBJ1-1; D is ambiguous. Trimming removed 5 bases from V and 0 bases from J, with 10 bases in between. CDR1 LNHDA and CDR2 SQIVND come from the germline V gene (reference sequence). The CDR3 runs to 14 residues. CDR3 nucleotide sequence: TGTGCCAGTAGTCCGGGATCTTTGAACACTGAAGCTTTCTTT. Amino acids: CASSPGSLNTEAFF.

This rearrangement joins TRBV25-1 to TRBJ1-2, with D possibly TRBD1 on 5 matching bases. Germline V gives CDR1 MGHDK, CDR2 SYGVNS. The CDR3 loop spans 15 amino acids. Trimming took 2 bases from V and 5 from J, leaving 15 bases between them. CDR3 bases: TGTGCCAGCAGTGAAGCACGCCAGGGAAGTTATGGCTACACCTTC. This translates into CASSEARQGSYGYTF.

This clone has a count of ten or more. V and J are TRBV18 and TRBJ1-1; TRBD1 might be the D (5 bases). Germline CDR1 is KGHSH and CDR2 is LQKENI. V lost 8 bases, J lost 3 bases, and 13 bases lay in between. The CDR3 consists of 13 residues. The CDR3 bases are TGTGCCAGCCGCGGACAAGTAGACACTGAAGCTTTCTTT. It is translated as CASRGQVDTEAFF.

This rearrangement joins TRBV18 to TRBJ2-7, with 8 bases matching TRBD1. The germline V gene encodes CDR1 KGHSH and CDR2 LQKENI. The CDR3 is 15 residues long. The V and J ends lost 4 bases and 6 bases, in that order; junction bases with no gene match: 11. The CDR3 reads CASSLVRDRPSEQYF. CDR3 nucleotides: TGTGCCAGCTCACTCGTCCGGGACAGGCCGTCCGAGCAGTACTTC.

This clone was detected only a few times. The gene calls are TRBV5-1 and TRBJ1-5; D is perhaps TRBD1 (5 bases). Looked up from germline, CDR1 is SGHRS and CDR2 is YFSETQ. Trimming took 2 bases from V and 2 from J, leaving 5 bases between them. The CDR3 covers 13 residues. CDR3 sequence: CASSLQGNQPQHF. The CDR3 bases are TGCGCCAGCAGCTTACAGGGCAATCAGCCCCAGCATTTT.

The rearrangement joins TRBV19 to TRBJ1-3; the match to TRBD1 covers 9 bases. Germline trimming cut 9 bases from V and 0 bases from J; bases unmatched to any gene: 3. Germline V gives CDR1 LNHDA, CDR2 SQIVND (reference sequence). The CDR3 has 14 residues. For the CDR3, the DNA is TGTGCCAGCGGGACAGGGCCCTCTGGAAACACCATATATTTT. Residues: CASGTGPSGNTIYF.

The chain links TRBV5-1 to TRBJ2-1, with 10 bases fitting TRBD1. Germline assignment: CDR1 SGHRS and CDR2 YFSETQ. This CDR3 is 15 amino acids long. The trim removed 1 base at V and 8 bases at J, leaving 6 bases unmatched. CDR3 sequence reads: CASSLPRDRGDEQFF. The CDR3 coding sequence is TGCGCCAGCAGCTTGCCCCGGGACAGGGGTGATGAGCAGTTCTTC.

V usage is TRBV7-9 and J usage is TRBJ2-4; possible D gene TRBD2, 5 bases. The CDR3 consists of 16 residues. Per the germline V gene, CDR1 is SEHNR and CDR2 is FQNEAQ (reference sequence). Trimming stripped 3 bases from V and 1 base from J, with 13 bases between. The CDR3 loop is CASSFYSRGAKNIQYF. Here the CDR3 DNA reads TGTGCCAGCAGCTTTTATAGTCGCGGGGCCAAAAACATTCAGTACTTC.

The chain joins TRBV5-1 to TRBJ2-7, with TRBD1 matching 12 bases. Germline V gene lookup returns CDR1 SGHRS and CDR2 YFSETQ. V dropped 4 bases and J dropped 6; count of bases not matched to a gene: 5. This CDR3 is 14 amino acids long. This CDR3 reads CASSPGTGGPEQYF. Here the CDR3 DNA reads TGCGCCAGCAGCCCTGGGACAGGGGGCCCCGAGCAGTACTTC. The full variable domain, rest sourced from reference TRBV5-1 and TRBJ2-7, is KAGVTQTPRYLIKTRGQQVTLSCSPISGHRSVSWYQQTPGQGLQFLFEYFSETQRNKGNFPGRFSGRQFSNSRSEMNVSTLELGDSALYLCASSPGTGGPEQYFGPGTRLTVT.

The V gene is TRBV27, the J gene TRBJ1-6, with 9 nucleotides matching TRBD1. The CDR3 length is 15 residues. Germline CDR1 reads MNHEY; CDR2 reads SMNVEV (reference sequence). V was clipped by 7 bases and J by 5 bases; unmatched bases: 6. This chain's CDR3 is CASTQQGANNSPLHF. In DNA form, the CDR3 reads TGTGCCAGCACCCAACAGGGGGCTAATAATTCACCCCTCCACTTT.

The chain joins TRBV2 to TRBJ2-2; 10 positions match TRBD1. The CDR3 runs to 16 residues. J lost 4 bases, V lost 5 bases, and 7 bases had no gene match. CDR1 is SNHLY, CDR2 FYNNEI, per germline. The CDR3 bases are TGTGCCAGCAGTAAAGGACAGGGGGTGAGCACCGGGGAGCTGTTTTTT. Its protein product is CASSKGQGVSTGELFF. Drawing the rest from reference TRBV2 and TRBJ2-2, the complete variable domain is EPEVTQTPSHQVTQMGQEVILRCVPISNHLYFYWYRQILGQKVEFLVSFYNNEISEKSEIFDDQFSVERPDGSNFTLKIRSTKLEDSAMYFCASSKGQGVSTGELFFGEGSRLTVL.

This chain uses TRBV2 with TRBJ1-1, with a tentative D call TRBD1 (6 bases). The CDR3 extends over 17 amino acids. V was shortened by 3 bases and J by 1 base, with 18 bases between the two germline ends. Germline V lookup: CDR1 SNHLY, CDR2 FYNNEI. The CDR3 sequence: CASSERGWGQANTEAFF. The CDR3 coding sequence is TGTGCCAGCAGTGAGCGTGGGTGGGGGCAGGCGAACACTGAAGCTTTCTTT.

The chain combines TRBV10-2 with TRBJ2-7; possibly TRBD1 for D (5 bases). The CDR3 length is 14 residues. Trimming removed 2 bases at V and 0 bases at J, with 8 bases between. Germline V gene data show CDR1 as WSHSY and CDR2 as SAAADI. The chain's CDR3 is CASSERGSSYEQYF. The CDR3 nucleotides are TGCGCCAGCAGTGAGAGGGGCAGCTCCTACGAGCAGTACTTC.

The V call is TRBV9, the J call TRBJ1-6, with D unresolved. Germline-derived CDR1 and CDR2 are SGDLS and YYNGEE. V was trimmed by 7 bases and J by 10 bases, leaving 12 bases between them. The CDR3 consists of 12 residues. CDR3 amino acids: CASASPGSPLHF. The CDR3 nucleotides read TGTGCCAGCGCGAGTCCAGGCTCACCCCTCCACTTT.

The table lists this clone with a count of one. The CDR3 reads CASSVLAGLAGNEQFF. CDR3 DNA sequence: TGTGCCAGCAGCGTACTAGCGGGACTGGCAGGCAATGAGCAGTTCTTC. This chain connects TRBV9 to TRBJ2-1, with 9 bases matching TRBD2. Germline-derived CDR1 and CDR2 are SGDLS and YYNGEE. Trimming at V came to 1 base and at J to 6 bases, leaving 8 bases not matched to a gene. The CDR3 loop spans 16 amino acids.

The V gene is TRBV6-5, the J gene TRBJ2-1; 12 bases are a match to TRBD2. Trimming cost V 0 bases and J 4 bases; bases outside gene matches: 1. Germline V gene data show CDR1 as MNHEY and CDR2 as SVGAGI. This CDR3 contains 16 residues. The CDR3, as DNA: TGTGCCAGCAGTTACTCCGGACTAGCGGGGTACAATGAGCAGTTCTTC. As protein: CASSYSGLAGYNEQFF.

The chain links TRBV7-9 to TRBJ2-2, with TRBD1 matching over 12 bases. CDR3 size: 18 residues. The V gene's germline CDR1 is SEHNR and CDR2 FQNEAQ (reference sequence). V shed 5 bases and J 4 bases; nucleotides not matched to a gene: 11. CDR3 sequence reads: CASSARGQGARVTGELFF. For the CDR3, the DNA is TGTGCCAGCAGCGCCCGGGGACAGGGGGCGCGGGTCACCGGGGAGCTGTTTTTT.

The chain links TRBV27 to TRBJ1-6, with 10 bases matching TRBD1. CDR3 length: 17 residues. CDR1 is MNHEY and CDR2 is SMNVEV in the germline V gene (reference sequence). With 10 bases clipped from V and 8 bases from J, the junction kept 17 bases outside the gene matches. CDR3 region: CANGHQPPGQGDSPLHF. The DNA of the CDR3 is TGTGCCAACGGCCACCAGCCACCCGGACAGGGGGATTCACCCCTCCACTTT.

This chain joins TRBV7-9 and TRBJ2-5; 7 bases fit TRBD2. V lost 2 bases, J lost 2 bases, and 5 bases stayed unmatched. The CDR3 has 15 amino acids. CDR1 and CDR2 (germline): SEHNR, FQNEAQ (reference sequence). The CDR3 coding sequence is TGTGCCAGCAGCTTACCCCTAGCGGCTCAAGAGACCCAGTACTTC. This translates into CASSLPLAAQETQYF.

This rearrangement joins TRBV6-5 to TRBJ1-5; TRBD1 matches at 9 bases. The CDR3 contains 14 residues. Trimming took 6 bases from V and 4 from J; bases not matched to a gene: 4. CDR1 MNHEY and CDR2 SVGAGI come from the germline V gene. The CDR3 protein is CASSATGGNQPQHF. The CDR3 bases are TGTGCCAGCAGCGCGACAGGGGGAAATCAGCCCCAGCATTTT.

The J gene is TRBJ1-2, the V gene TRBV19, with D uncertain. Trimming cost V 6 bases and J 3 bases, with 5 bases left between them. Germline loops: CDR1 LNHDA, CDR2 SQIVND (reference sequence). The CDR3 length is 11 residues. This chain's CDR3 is CASSRDYGYTF. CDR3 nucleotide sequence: TGTGCCAGTAGCCGTGACTATGGCTACACCTTC.

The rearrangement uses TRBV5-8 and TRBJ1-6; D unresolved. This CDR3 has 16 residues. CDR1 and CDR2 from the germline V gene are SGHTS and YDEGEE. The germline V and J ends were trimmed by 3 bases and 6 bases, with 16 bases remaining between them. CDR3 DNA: TGTGCCAGCAGCTCCCTGACCATCGCGGGTAATTCACCCCTCCACTTT. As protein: CASSSLTIAGNSPLHF.

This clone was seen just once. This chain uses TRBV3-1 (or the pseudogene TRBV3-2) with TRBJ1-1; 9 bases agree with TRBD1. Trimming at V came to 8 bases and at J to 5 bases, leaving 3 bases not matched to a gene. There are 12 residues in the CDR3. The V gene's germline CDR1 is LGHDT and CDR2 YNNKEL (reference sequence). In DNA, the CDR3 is TGTGCCAGCGGACAGGGGTTGACTGAAGCTTTCTTT. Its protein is CASGQGLTEAFF.

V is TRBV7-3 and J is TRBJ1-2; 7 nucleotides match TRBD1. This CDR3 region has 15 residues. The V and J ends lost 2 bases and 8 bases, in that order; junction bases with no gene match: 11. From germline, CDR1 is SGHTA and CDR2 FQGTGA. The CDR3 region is CASSLSLHRGEGYTF. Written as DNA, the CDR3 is TGTGCCAGCAGCTTATCCCTACACAGGGGCGAGGGCTACACCTTC.

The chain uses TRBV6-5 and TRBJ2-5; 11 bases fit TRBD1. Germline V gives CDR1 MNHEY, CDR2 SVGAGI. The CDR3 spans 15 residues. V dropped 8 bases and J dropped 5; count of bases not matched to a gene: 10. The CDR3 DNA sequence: TGTGCCAGCCATGGACAGGGGGCTTATCGGGAGACCCAGTACTTC. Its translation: CASHGQGAYRETQYF.

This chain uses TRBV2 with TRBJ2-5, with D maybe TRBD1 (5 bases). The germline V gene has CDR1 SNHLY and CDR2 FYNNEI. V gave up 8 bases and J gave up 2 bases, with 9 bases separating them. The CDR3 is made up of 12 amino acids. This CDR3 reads CASSRQQETQYF. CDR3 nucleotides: TGTGCCAGCTCCAGACAGCAAGAGACCCAGTACTTC.

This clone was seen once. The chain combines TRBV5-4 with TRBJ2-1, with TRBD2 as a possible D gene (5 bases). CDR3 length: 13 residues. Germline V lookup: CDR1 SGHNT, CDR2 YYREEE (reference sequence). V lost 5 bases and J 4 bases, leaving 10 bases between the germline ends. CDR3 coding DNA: TGTGCCAGCAGTCCCCGGGGATACAATGAGCAGTTCTTC. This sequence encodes CASSPRGYNEQFF.

CDR3 sequence: CASSLPGGASEQYF. The CDR3 nucleotides read TGCGCCAGCAGCTTACCCGGAGGGGCCAGCGAGCAGTACTTC. V and J are TRBV5-1 and TRBJ2-7; D possibly corresponds to TRBD2 (6 bases). V was clipped by 2 bases and J by 6 bases, with 15 bases between them. Germline V gene lookup returns CDR1 SGHRS and CDR2 YFSETQ. This CDR3 region has 14 residues.